A single T cell receptor beta chain is shown here with its context. Its antigen is unidentified. The sample belongs to a study of shared clonotypes between healthy human individuals. Study observations and caveats: Larger estimated richness was generally seen in naive subsets than in memory subsets. Expectations were that clonotype sharing among donors would be affected by sequencing depth.

Samples underwent the assay at deep level. Clones were sequenced by immunoSEQ multiplex PCR, and TCRdb holds only the in-frame ones, with some missing. Of some 2.3 million clones listed, over 90% were seen once; the top ten hold about 0.39%. This CDR3 comprises 15 residues. V was trimmed by 7 bases and J by 3 bases, leaving 19 bases between them. Germline CDR1 LGHNA, CDR2 YSLEER. The clonotype originates from a man aged 18-30 years in good health. Some clones in this sample may be carry-over from other donors' samples. The sequencing input was naive CD4+ T cells from PBMCs. Indicated subset: CD45RA+ positively selected. This sequence joins TRBV4-3 and TRBJ2-7; D may correspond to TRBD1 or TRBD2 (7 bases each). DNA for the CDR3: TGCGCCAGCACCGCTTACCAGGGGGAGGGCTACGAGCAGTACTTC. It is translated as CASTAYQGEGYEQYF.